This entry lists 19 T cell receptor beta chains sequenced from one sample in a study of T cells after yellow fever vaccination. MiXCR, run by TCRdb on the 5' RACE reads, gives a single entry per CDR3 protein. The sample holds roughly 340,000 distinct CDR3 sequences, 4% seen once. The sample in question was PBMCs, obtained 5 days after the yellow fever booster vaccination. The receptors were gathered from a man in his late teens or twenties who received the YFV17D yellow fever vaccine.

This clonotype has only a few counts. The CDR3 region is CASSPTVGQGSTEAFF. Here the CDR3 DNA reads TGTGCCAGCAGCCCGACTGTGGGACAGGGGTCCACTGAAGCTTTCTTT. The chain uses TRBV7-3 and TRBJ1-1; 10 positions match TRBD1. Germline CDR1 and CDR2: SGHTA and FQGTGA. With 5 bases clipped from V and 4 bases from J, the junction kept 10 bases outside the gene matches. The CDR3 is 16 amino acids.

This clonotype was observed at least ten times. The gene calls are TRBV11-2 and TRBJ2-5, with D tentatively TRBD1 (6 bases). This CDR3 has 14 amino acids. V was cut by 5 bases and J by 5 bases, with 15 bases left in between. Germline loops: CDR1 SGHAT, CDR2 FQNNGV. CDR3 sequence reads: CASSPGPRGETQYF. In DNA form, the CDR3 reads TGTGCCAGCAGCCCGGGCCCTAGGGGGGAGACCCAGTACTTC.

This clonotype was counted between two and nine times. The chain uses TRBV5-1 and TRBJ2-1; tentative D call: TRBD2 (6 bases). Germline V gene data show CDR1 as SGHRS and CDR2 as YFSETQ. This CDR3 is 15 amino acids long. The V and J ends lost 6 bases and 8 bases respectively, with 21 bases between them. DNA of the CDR3: TGCGCCAGCACCCCTTCGGGGAGGAGGTTCGATGAGCAGTTCTTC. This encodes CASTPSGRRFDEQFF.

This clonotype showed up just a few times. The rearrangement joins TRBV13 to TRBJ2-5; D unresolved. The ends were cut back, 5 bases at V and 1 base at J, with 8 bases in the middle. CDR1 PRHDT and CDR2 FYEKMQ come from the germline V gene (reference sequence). The CDR3 is 13 residues long. The CDR3 sequence is CASSPDGQETQYF. The CDR3 nucleotides are TGTGCCAGCAGCCCCGACGGCCAAGAGACCCAGTACTTC.

This clonotype has only a few counts. The chain links TRBV29-1 to TRBJ1-1, with TRBD1 as a possible D gene (5 bases). This CDR3 contains 14 residues. V was cut by 1 base and J by 2 bases, with 11 bases left in between. Germline CDR1 is SQVTM and CDR2 is ANQGSEA. The CDR3: CSVEVGAANTEAFF. The CDR3 DNA follows: TGCAGCGTTGAAGTCGGGGCAGCCAACACTGAAGCTTTCTTT.

This clonotype has a count of ten or more. The chain uses TRBV7-2 and TRBJ1-1, with 7 bases lining up with TRBD1. CDR1 SGHTA and CDR2 FQGNSA come from the germline V gene. V gave up 2 bases and J gave up 5 bases; unmatched junction bases: 8. CDR3 length: 15 amino acids. The CDR3 sequence is CASSLPQGGRTEAFF. The CDR3 DNA reads as TGTGCCAGCAGCTTACCCCAGGGGGGCAGGACTGAAGCTTTCTTT.

The rearrangement uses TRBV7-9 and TRBJ2-1, with no clear D. Germline CDR1 is SEHNR and CDR2 is FQNEAQ (reference sequence). The CDR3 sequence is 14 residues long. The V gene lost 3 bases and the J gene lost 7 bases, with 13 bases spanning the gap. The CDR3: CASSFGPASNEQFF. CDR3 coding DNA: TGTGCCAGCAGCTTCGGGCCAGCTTCTAATGAGCAGTTCTTC.

In its sample, this clonotype was seen a few times. The chain links TRBV5-5 to TRBJ2-3, with 9 bases lining up with TRBD2. The CDR3 length is 16 residues. Germline V gene sequence: CDR1 SGHKS, CDR2 YYEKEE (reference sequence). V lost 4 bases, J lost 1 base, and 7 bases stayed unmatched. The CDR3 protein is CASSGPGLAGTDTQYF. In DNA form, the CDR3 reads TGTGCCAGCAGCGGGCCGGGACTAGCTGGCACAGATACGCAGTATTTT.

This chain uses TRBV20-1 with TRBJ1-4, with D unclear. Trimming pared 3 bases from V and 4 bases from J, leaving 3 bases between. The germline gives CDR1 DFQATT, CDR2 SNEGSKA (reference sequence). The CDR3 runs to 11 residues. The CDR3 coding sequence is TGCAGTGCTAGGAATAATGAAAAACTGTTTTTT. This gives the protein CSARNNEKLFF.

The gene calls are TRBV20-1 and TRBJ1-1; maybe TRBD1 (5 bases). Looked up from germline, CDR1 is DFQATT and CDR2 is SNEGSKA (reference sequence). V gave up 1 base and J gave up 3 bases, with 9 bases separating them. The CDR3 sequence is 13 residues long. CDR3 loop: CSARVRGDTEAFF. CDR3 nucleotide sequence: TGCAGTGCTAGAGTGCGGGGCGACACTGAAGCTTTCTTT.

The CDR3 region is CASSLAARGTEAFF. CDR3 coding DNA: TGCGCCAGCAGCTTGGCCGCGCGAGGGACTGAAGCTTTCTTT. The V and J genes are TRBV5-1 and TRBJ1-1, with unresolved D. This CDR3 contains 14 residues. Per the germline V gene, CDR1 is SGHRS and CDR2 is YFSETQ. The ends were cut back, 0 bases at V and 5 bases at J, with 11 bases in the middle.

This chain joins TRBV7-2 and TRBJ2-1; no definite D call. V was cut by 5 bases and J by 7 bases, with 15 bases left in between. The CDR3 is 14 amino acids. The germline gives CDR1 SGHTA, CDR2 FQGNSA. This chain's CDR3 is CASSPLALANEQFF. CDR3 DNA sequence: TGTGCCAGCAGCCCCCTTGCTTTGGCTAATGAGCAGTTCTTC.

This clonotype was recorded at least ten times. This rearrangement joins TRBV6-2 or TRBV6-3 to TRBJ1-1; maybe TRBD1 (6 bases). Germline V lookup: CDR1 MNHEY, CDR2 SVGEGT. There are 15 residues in the CDR3. With 1 base removed from V and 3 bases from J, the gap between germline ends came to 12 bases. Written as DNA, the CDR3 is TGTGCCAGCAGTTACTGGGGGGCTACGGACACTGAAGCTTTCTTT. It specifies CASSYWGATDTEAFF.

This clonotype was picked up a small number of times. This chain joins TRBV5-1 and TRBJ2-5, with a tentative D call TRBD2 (6 bases). The V gene lost 3 bases and the J gene lost 4 bases, with 13 bases spanning the gap. The CDR3 has 14 amino acids. Germline V gives CDR1 SGHRS, CDR2 YFSETQ. CDR3 nucleotides: TGCGCCAGCAGCTGGGGGGATACATTAGAGACCCAGTACTTC. Translated, it gives CASSWGDTLETQYF.

The sample holds many counts of this clonotype. The chain is built from TRBV6-5 and TRBJ1-1; 8 bases align to TRBD1. V shed 5 bases, J shed 6 bases, and the junction held 11 bases outside the gene matches. Germline loops: CDR1 MNHEY, CDR2 SVGAGI. This CDR3 is 15 amino acids long. This chain's CDR3 is CASSRTGTSRAEAFF. The CDR3 DNA reads as TGTGCCAGCAGTAGGACAGGGACCTCTCGGGCTGAAGCTTTCTTT.

This clonotype appeared many times. The J gene is TRBJ1-2, the V gene TRBV7-2; TRBD1 might be the D (6 bases). V lost 3 bases to trimming and J lost 7 bases, with 12 bases between them. The CDR3 covers 13 residues. Looked up from germline, CDR1 is SGHTA and CDR2 is FQGNSA. The CDR3 sequence: CASSLQGLAGYTF. The CDR3 nucleotides read TGTGCCAGCAGCTTGCAGGGGTTAGCTGGCTACACCTTC.

This clonotype was picked up many times. The chain is built from TRBV28 and TRBJ2-3, with 7 positions matching TRBD2. The CDR3 is 17 amino acids. The germline CDR1 and CDR2 sequences are MDHEN and SYDVKM. V gave up 1 base and J gave up 1 base; unmatched junction bases: 8. The CDR3 nucleotides are TGTGCCAGCAGTTTATCCCCCCTCCGGGGGGGCACAGATACGCAGTATTTT. As protein: CASSLSPLRGGTDTQYF.

This clonotype was seen a handful of times. The chain is built from TRBV28 and TRBJ1-1; perhaps TRBD1 as D (5 bases). V lost 6 bases and J lost 3, with 14 bases in between. The CDR3 runs 14 residues. The germline V gene encodes CDR1 MDHEN and CDR2 SYDVKM. CDR3 sequence: CASSLVGLDTEAFF. CDR3 DNA: TGTGCCAGCAGCCTCGTGGGGCTAGACACTGAAGCTTTCTTT.

This clonotype turned up a few times. The V and J genes are TRBV3-1 and TRBJ1-2; a weak D match, TRBD1 (5 bases). The germline V gene has CDR1 LGHDT and CDR2 YNNKEL (reference sequence). Trimming removed 4 bases from V and 6 bases from J, with 18 bases in between. The CDR3 contains 15 residues. CDR3 nucleotide sequence: TGTGCCAGCAGCCTCAGACTCGGGGGTTCTGATGGCTACACCTTC. The encoded protein is CASSLRLGGSDGYTF.